This T cell receptor (beta chain) was identified in a study of blood T cell repertoires in COVID-19. Study-wide context: Nucleic acid was either cDNA or gDNA, and it came from T cells, B-cell-depleted T cells, or PBMCs.

Authors' analysis steps: Estimation of nucleated cell counts was performed using reference gene primer amplification. Libraries were prepared by immunoSEQ multiplex PCR; TCRdb keeps only in-frame clonotypes and omits some of them. That table is the source of V, J and clone size, and D and trimming were worked out from the DNA. The table includes some 490,000 clones, more than 85% detected once. Which cohort a participant joined came from the clinical history participants gave. The germline gives CDR1 SGHRS, CDR2 YFSETQ. The CDR3 has 15 residues. The germline V and J ends were trimmed by 4 bases and 3 bases, with 14 bases remaining between them.

The sequence was obtained from a woman in her fifties or sixties who had recovered from COVID-19. The V gene is TRBV5-1, the J gene TRBJ1-5; D possibly corresponds to TRBD1 (5 bases). Source material: PBMCs or T cells enriched from blood (not recorded which). CDR3 sequence: CASSPGGGLNQPQHF. CDR3 DNA: TGCGCCAGCAGCCCCGGTGGGGGACTCAATCAGCCCCAGCATTTT.